The 23 T cell receptor beta chains given below trace back to one sample, sequenced in a study of Ad26.COV2.S vaccination and SARS-CoV-2 variants. Assay: immunoSEQ multiplex PCR; the TCRdb copy retains only in-frame clones and omits some. In the table there are 450,000 to 550,000 clones, 80% to 90% of which are singletons. As to treatment: some 19 received Ad26.COV2.S at low or high dose, single or two shots; five or six received placebo; per-sample allocation not given. Collection of samples fell on day 63 after the first vaccine or placebo injection. The input for sequencing was peripheral blood, taken in a trial of Ad26.COV2.S vaccine versus placebo. The receptors were gathered from a person between 18 and 65 years old who received the Ad26.COV2.S COVID-19 vaccine or a placebo.

The V gene is TRBV7-8, the J gene TRBJ2-1, with D hard to call. The germline V gene encodes CDR1 SGHVS and CDR2 FQNEAQ. The CDR3 is 12 amino acids. Trimming took off 5 bases at V and 6 bases at J, with 8 bases between the two ends. The CDR3 sequence is CASSRWGNEQFF. For the CDR3, the DNA is TGTGCCAGCAGCCGATGGGGCAATGAGCAGTTCTTC.

V is TRBV4-1 and J is TRBJ1-5; TRBD1 matches at 9 bases. This CDR3 comprises 15 residues. Unmatched junction bases numbered 4, after V lost 3 bases and J lost 4 bases. Germline CDR1 is MGHRA and CDR2 is YSYEKL. CDR3 amino acids: CASSHPQGANQPQHF. CDR3 coding DNA: TGCGCCAGCAGCCATCCACAGGGGGCGAATCAGCCCCAGCATTTT.

The gene calls are TRBV9 and TRBJ2-4, with TRBD2 matching over 7 bases. The J segment lost 15 bases and the V segment lost 0 bases, leaving 15 bases of the junction unmatched. The germline gives CDR1 SGDLS, CDR2 YYNGEE. This CDR3 is 15 amino acids long. The CDR3 loop reads CASSVGSGQKGPRYF. The CDR3 region has the DNA TGTGCCAGCAGCGTAGGTAGCGGGCAAAAGGGCCCGAGGTACTTC.

V is TRBV19 and J is TRBJ2-3; 10 bases line up with TRBD1. Trimming at V came to 10 bases and at J to 0 bases, leaving 4 bases not matched to a gene. The germline V gene encodes CDR1 LNHDA and CDR2 SQIVND (reference sequence). There are 14 residues in the CDR3. The chain's CDR3 is CAKTGGESTDTQYF. The CDR3 coding sequence is TGTGCCAAGACAGGGGGCGAGAGCACAGATACGCAGTATTTT. Based on the CDR3 plus reference TRBV19 and TRBJ2-3, the full variable domain is DGGITQSPKYLFRKEGQNVTLSCEQNLNHDAMYWYRQDPGQGLRLIYYSQIVNDFQKGDIAEGYSVSREKKESFPLTVTSAQKNPTAFYLCAKTGGESTDTQYFGPGTRLTVL.

V is TRBV10-3 and J is TRBJ2-1, with D tentatively TRBD1 (6 bases). The germline V gene encodes CDR1 ENHRY and CDR2 SYGVKD. The V and J ends lost 6 bases and 3 bases respectively, with 12 bases between them. This CDR3 has 14 amino acids. The CDR3 sequence is CAIRPGHLYNEQFF. The CDR3, as DNA: TGTGCCATCAGGCCGGGACACCTCTACAATGAGCAGTTCTTC.

The J gene is TRBJ2-7, the V gene TRBV5-1; D is unresolved. The V and J ends lost 4 bases and 6 bases respectively, with 11 bases between them. CDR1 SGHRS and CDR2 YFSETQ come from the germline V gene. This CDR3 has 12 amino acids. CDR3 DNA sequence: TGCGCCAGCAGCCTTCCTGCCCCCGAGCAGTACTTC. Protein: CASSLPAPEQYF.

This sequence joins TRBV5-1 and TRBJ2-7, with TRBD1 matching 7 bases. With V trimmed by 0 bases and J by 4 bases, 4 bases remained unmatched. The CDR3 loop spans 14 amino acids. In germline, CDR1 is SGHRS, CDR2 YFSETQ. CDR3 protein: CASSLEAGGYEQYF. The DNA for the CDR3 is TGCGCCAGCAGCTTGGAGGCAGGGGGTTACGAGCAGTACTTC.

The rearrangement uses TRBV19 and TRBJ1-6; D is undetermined. V was cut by 3 bases and J by 5 bases, with 11 bases left in between. This CDR3 has 15 amino acids. Germline V gives CDR1 LNHDA, CDR2 SQIVND (reference sequence). CDR3 in DNA: TGTGCCAGTAGTATCGCGGGTGGAAATAATTCACCCCTCCACTTT. Amino acids: CASSIAGGNNSPLHF.

This clone showed up just a few times. The rearrangement links TRBV15 to TRBJ2-5; TRBD1 might be the D (7 bases). Germline values: CDR1 LNHNV, CDR2 YYDKDF (reference sequence). CDR3 size: 13 residues. Between the trimmed V and J ends, which lost 6 bases and 5 bases, there was a span of 13 bases. The CDR3: CATRLAGGETQYF. Written as DNA, the CDR3 is TGTGCCACCAGGCTCGCAGGGGGGGAGACCCAGTACTTC.

The chain joins TRBV5-1 to TRBJ1-1; possible D gene TRBD1, 6 bases. This CDR3 is 14 amino acids long. Trimming stripped 4 bases from V and 1 base from J, with 11 bases between. In germline, CDR1 is SGHRS, CDR2 YFSETQ. CDR3 nucleotide sequence: TGCGCCAGCAGCCAACAGGGATCGAACACTGAAGCTTTCTTT. Amino acid sequence: CASSQQGSNTEAFF.

The chain couples TRBV24-1 to TRBJ2-1; 10 positions match TRBD2. The germline V gene encodes CDR1 KGHDR and CDR2 SFDVKD. This CDR3 is 16 amino acids long. The J segment lost 7 bases and the V segment lost 5 bases, leaving 10 bases of the junction unmatched. Written as DNA, the CDR3 is TGTGCCACCAGTGGTCCTTTTAGGACTAGCGGAAATGAGCAGTTCTTC. It yields the protein CATSGPFRTSGNEQFF.

This chain joins TRBV6-5 and TRBJ2-7; D is tentatively TRBD1 or TRBD2 (5 bases each). The V gene's germline CDR1 is MNHEY and CDR2 SVGAGI. This CDR3 comprises 14 residues. Trimming pared 4 bases from V and 1 base from J, leaving 11 bases between. CDR3 in DNA: TGTGCCAGCAGTTTCCTGGGGGAGTCCTACGAGCAGTACTTC. It codes for CASSFLGESYEQYF.

The CDR3 nucleotides are TGTGCCAGCAGTTTAGACAATCGTTCACCCCTCCACTTT. Encoded protein: CASSLDNRSPLHF. This chain joins TRBV27 and TRBJ1-6; D gene uncertain. The CDR3 has 13 residues. The germline V gene encodes CDR1 MNHEY and CDR2 SMNVEV (reference sequence). Trimming took off 2 bases at V and 9 bases at J, with 8 bases between the two ends.

Only one count was recorded for this clone. V gene TRBV7-2 combines with J gene TRBJ2-5, with D unclear. The ends were cut back, 1 base at V and 4 bases at J, with 7 bases in the middle. The V gene's germline CDR1 is SGHTA and CDR2 FQGNSA. The CDR3 extends over 13 amino acids. The CDR3 sequence is CASSLVRRETQYF. CDR3 sequence (DNA): TGTGCCAGCAGCTTAGTGAGGAGAGAGACCCAGTACTTC.

The chain is built from TRBV7-2 and TRBJ1-3, with 9 bases matching TRBD1. Germline values: CDR1 SGHTA, CDR2 FQGNSA. The CDR3 loop spans 16 amino acids. V lost 4 bases to trimming and J lost 1 base; unmatched junction nucleotides: 5. The CDR3 DNA reads as TGTGCCAGCAGCTGGGACAGGGTGAGGTCTGGAAACACCATATATTTT. This translates into CASSWDRVRSGNTIYF.

This chain joins TRBV7-6 and TRBJ2-4, with D perhaps assigned TRBD1 or TRBD2 (6 bases each). Germline V CDR1 and CDR2: SGHVS, FNYEAQ. V was pared by 4 bases and J by 7 bases, with 23 bases between. The CDR3 spans 17 residues. The CDR3 region is CASSSGQTLKGGNIQYF. In nucleotides, the CDR3 is TGTGCCAGCAGCTCCGGACAGACGTTGAAAGGAGGGAACATTCAGTACTTC.

The CDR3 DNA sequence: TGCGCCACTTCAGCAGGATACACCGGGGAGCTGTTTTTT. Its translation: CATSAGYTGELFF. The V call is TRBV5-1, the J call TRBJ2-2; no reliable D call. In germline, CDR1 is SGHRS, CDR2 YFSETQ. This CDR3 comprises 13 residues. V lost 9 bases and J 3 bases, leaving 12 bases between the germline ends. Full variable domain (outside the CDR3, taken from reference TRBV5-1 and TRBJ2-2): KAGVTQTPRYLIKTRGQQVTLSCSPISGHRSVSWYQQTPGQGLQFLFEYFSETQRNKGNFPGRFSGRQFSNSRSEMNVSTLELGDSALYLCATSAGYTGELFFGEGSRLTVL.

This clone was recorded once. The chain combines TRBV5-8 with TRBJ1-6, with 7 bases matching TRBD1. CDR3 length equals 19 residues. V was clipped by 4 bases and J by 0 bases; unmatched bases: 13. The germline V gene has CDR1 SGHTS and CDR2 YDEGEE. Here the CDR3 reads CASSGWYRRDSSYNSPLHF. CDR3 nucleotides: TGTGCCAGCAGCGGTTGGTACCGTCGGGACAGCTCCTATAATTCACCCCTCCACTTT.

V usage is TRBV10-3 and J usage is TRBJ1-1; maybe TRBD1 (6 bases). CDR1 ENHRY and CDR2 SYGVKD come from the germline V gene. This CDR3 is built from 13 residues. Between the trimmed V and J ends, which lost 6 bases and 0 bases, there was a span of 8 bases. The CDR3 DNA reads TGTGCCATCAGCAGGGGCCTGAACACTGAAGCTTTCTTT. As protein: CAISRGLNTEAFF.

The V and J genes are TRBV28 and TRBJ1-2; D unresolved. Germline V lookup: CDR1 MDHEN, CDR2 SYDVKM. V gave up 3 bases and J gave up 4 bases, with 12 bases separating them. This CDR3 is 14 amino acids long. The CDR3: CASSLRDQIYGYTF. The CDR3, as DNA: TGTGCCAGCAGTTTGAGGGATCAAATCTATGGCTACACCTTC.

This chain links TRBV6-2 or TRBV6-3 with TRBJ2-7; D is possibly TRBD2 (5 bases). Deletions cut 0 bases from V and 0 bases from J, with 12 bases between. The V gene's germline CDR1 is MNHEY and CDR2 SVGEGT. The CDR3 length is 16 residues. The CDR3 region is CASSYSARVPSYEQYF. CDR3 nucleotides: TGTGCCAGCAGTTACTCCGCGAGGGTCCCCTCCTACGAGCAGTACTTC.

This clone appeared many times. The rearrangement joins TRBV4-3 to TRBJ2-1, with 9 bases fitting TRBD2. CDR1 and CDR2 from the germline V gene are LGHNA and YSLEER. Losses at the gene ends were 0 bases for V and 4 bases for J; bases not matched to a gene: 1. This CDR3 is built from 15 residues. CDR3 protein: CASSQDAGGYNEQFF. In DNA, the CDR3 is TGCGCCAGCAGCCAAGATGCGGGAGGGTACAATGAGCAGTTCTTC.

This rearrangement joins TRBV7-7 to TRBJ2-2, with D uncertain. The CDR3 loop spans 14 amino acids. V shed 3 bases and J shed 1 base, with 6 bases lying between them. The germline gives CDR1 SSHAT, CDR2 FNYEAQ (reference sequence). CDR3 bases: TGTGCCAGCAGCTTCCGACTGAACACCGGGGAGCTGTTTTTT. Translated, it gives CASSFRLNTGELFF.